A few counts support the clone carrying this T cell receptor beta chain. Its cognate antigen is unknown. Trimming pared 3 bases from V and 7 bases from J, leaving 11 bases between. The CDR3 totals 13 residues. Using its own MiXCR run on the reads, TCRdb lists one record per CDR3 protein. The sample records more than 400,000 distinct CDR3 sequences, approximately 25% being singletons. The data derive from a study of T cell repertoires in cytomegalovirus infection. On the study more broadly: Shared public TCR beta signatures pointed to both CMV infection and a matching HLA type. Overall study results and limits: Cumulative public TCR beta family frequency identified carriers of CMV plus the relevant HLA. The ex vivo response was dominated by HLA-C-restricted CMV-specific TCR beta clonotypes.

The V call is TRBV12-3 or TRBV12-4, the J call TRBJ2-3, with D perhaps given as TRBD1 or TRBD2 (6 bases each). The sequenced sample was PBMCs. This clonotype originated in a human donor in good health (CMV status not recorded). Some clones in this sample may be carry-over from other donors' samples. CDR3 region: CASSFGGQNTQYF. DNA of the CDR3: TGTGCCAGCAGTTTTGGGGGGCAAAATACGCAGTATTTT.